The next 4 T cell receptor beta chains were all read from a single sample in a study of blood T cell repertoires in COVID-19. Sequencing was performed with immunoSEQ multiplex PCR; in TCRdb, only in-frame clones are kept and a portion is missing. The table lists 170,000 or so clones, 80% to 90% of them singletons, with about 0.95% in the top ten. Sequencing was done on a sample of peripheral blood. The receptors come from a woman between 18 and 29 years old who had recovered from COVID-19.

This clone was counted only a few times. The chain joins TRBV5-1 to TRBJ1-4; 12 bases are a match to TRBD1. J was trimmed by 8 bases and V by 3 bases; bases with no gene match: 2. Germline V lookup: CDR1 SGHRS, CDR2 YFSETQ. The CDR3 contains 14 residues. The CDR3 spells CASSSGTGGEKLFF. CDR3 bases: TGCGCCAGCAGCTCCGGGACAGGGGGCGAAAAACTGTTTTTT.

This rearrangement joins TRBV18 to TRBJ2-3; 9 nucleotides agree with TRBD1. Per the germline V gene, CDR1 is KGHSH and CDR2 is LQKENI. CDR3 size: 14 residues. After removal of 5 bases from V and 4 bases from J, the junction contained 4 bases not matched to a gene. CDR3 coding DNA: TGTGCCAGCTCAGGACAGGGGCTCGCAGATACGCAGTATTTT. This sequence encodes CASSGQGLADTQYF.

This clone was seen just once. This chain links TRBV5-1 with TRBJ2-1; D not resolved. The germline V gene encodes CDR1 SGHRS and CDR2 YFSETQ. Trimming pared 1 base from V and 4 bases from J, leaving 12 bases between. The CDR3 spans 15 residues. The CDR3 DNA sequence: TGCGCCAGCAGCTTGCCGGTCGACAATTACAATGAGCAGTTCTTC. Residues: CASSLPVDNYNEQFF.

V usage is TRBV29-1 and J usage is TRBJ2-1, with 11 bases that match TRBD1. J was trimmed by 7 bases and V by 0 bases; bases with no gene match: 8. Germline V gene data show CDR1 as SQVTM and CDR2 as ANQGSEA. The CDR3 runs to 16 residues. The CDR3 loop reads CSVEERLDRGRNEQFF. The CDR3 nucleotides read TGCAGCGTTGAAGAGAGGCTGGACAGGGGGCGAAATGAGCAGTTCTTC.